This TCR beta chain was recorded in a study of blood T cell repertoires in COVID-19. The CDR3 runs to 13 residues. The germline V gene encodes CDR1 SGHAT and CDR2 FQNNGV. Unmatched junction bases numbered 3, after V lost 4 bases and J lost 4 bases. Assay: immunoSEQ multiplex PCR; the TCRdb copy retains only in-frame clones and omits some. The sample gives about 110,000 clones, 80% to 90% of which show up once; less than 40% is in the top ten. The source is a woman of 80 years or more with acute or convalescent COVID-19. The chain has TRBV11-2 and TRBJ1-2; 7 positions agree with TRBD1. Input material: peripheral blood. CDR3 sequence reads: CASSSSGGYGYTF. Written as DNA, the CDR3 is TGTGCCAGCAGCTCATCAGGGGGCTATGGCTACACCTTC.